What follows are 22 T cell receptor beta chains derived from one specimen sequenced in a study of immune evolution from preneoplasia to lung adenocarcinoma. Measured with immunoSEQ multiplex PCR; TCRdb has only the in-frame clones, and not every one. The sample consists of 6,000 to 7,000 clones, over 80% of them appearing once. The sequencing input was FFPE invasive lung adenocarcinoma tissue. Receptors were obtained from a person aged 55 to 70 with lung adenocarcinoma.

This chain joins TRBV11-2 and TRBJ2-1; 9 bases align to TRBD2. Trimming took 7 bases from V and 0 from J; bases not matched to a gene: 7. There are 16 residues in the CDR3. Germline CDR1 and CDR2: SGHAT and FQNNGV. The CDR3 nucleotides read TGTGCCAGCAAAGGACTAGCGAGGAGCTCCTACAATGAGCAGTTCTTC. Translation: CASKGLARSSYNEQFF.

J is TRBJ1-2 and V is TRBV6-6; D is uncertain. This CDR3 is 14 amino acids long. Germline lookup yields CDR1 MNHNY and CDR2 SVGAGI (reference sequence). Between the trimmed V and J ends, which lost 6 bases and 3 bases, there was a span of 14 bases. Written as DNA, the CDR3 is TGTGCCAGCAGCAAGACTCCCCGGGACTATGGCTACACCTTC. Protein product: CASSKTPRDYGYTF.

This chain connects TRBV19 to TRBJ2-1, with D possibly TRBD2 on 6 matching bases. This CDR3 is built from 15 residues. Deletions cut 1 base from V and 8 bases from J, with 15 bases between. CDR1 and CDR2 from the germline V gene are LNHDA and SQIVND (reference sequence). This chain's CDR3 is CASSIGAGTYYEQFF. DNA for the CDR3: TGTGCCAGTAGTATAGGCGCGGGGACTTACTATGAGCAGTTCTTC.

This clone appeared once. V gene TRBV29-1 combines with J gene TRBJ1-3; weak D call: TRBD1 (5 bases). The CDR3 runs 11 residues. The germline V and J ends were trimmed by 8 bases and 3 bases, with 8 bases remaining between them. The germline V gene encodes CDR1 SQVTM and CDR2 ANQGSEA. CDR3 DNA sequence: TGCAGCTGGACACATGGAAACACCATATATTTT. Amino acid sequence: CSWTHGNTIYF. The complete variable domain, with remaining parts taken from reference TRBV29-1 and TRBJ1-3, reads SAVISQKPSRDICQRGTSLTIQCQVDSQVTMMFWYRQQPGQSLTLIATANQGSEATYESGFVIDKFPISRPNLTFSTLTVSNMSPEDSSIYLCSWTHGNTIYFGEGSWLTVV.

The genes are TRBV10-2 and TRBJ2-6, with 7 bases aligning to TRBD2. The germline V gene encodes CDR1 WSHSY and CDR2 SAAADI. This CDR3 has 15 residues. V lost 7 bases to trimming and J lost 2 bases; unmatched junction nucleotides: 5. The chain's CDR3 is CASTRGDAGANVLTF. The CDR3 nucleotides read TGCGCCAGCACCCGGGGGGACGCTGGGGCCAACGTCCTGACTTTC.

The chain combines TRBV12-5 with TRBJ2-1, with TRBD2 matching 13 bases. In germline, CDR1 is LGHNT, CDR2 FRNRAP. Trimming took 4 bases from V and 7 from J; bases not matched to a gene: 7. The CDR3 is made up of 16 amino acids. CDR3 residues: CASGWGLAGTINEQFF. The CDR3 DNA reads TGTGCTAGTGGTTGGGGACTAGCGGGAACGATAAATGAGCAGTTCTTC. Based on the CDR3 plus reference TRBV12-5 and TRBJ2-1, the full variable domain is DARVTQTPRHKVTEMGQEVTMRCQPILGHNTVFWYRQTMMQGLELLAYFRNRAPLDDSGMPKDRFSAEMPDATLATLKIQPSEPRDSAVYFCASGWGLAGTINEQFFGPGTRLTVL.

The genes are TRBV29-1 and TRBJ2-4; D ambiguous. Per the germline V gene, CDR1 is SQVTM and CDR2 is ANQGSEA. This CDR3 is built from 16 residues. With 4 bases removed from V and 1 base from J, the gap between germline ends came to 17 bases. CDR3 amino acids: CSVAPGPDKAKNIQYF. The CDR3 region has the DNA TGCAGCGTTGCCCCCGGGCCGGATAAGGCCAAAAACATTCAGTACTTC.

The chain joins TRBV27 to TRBJ1-1; no clear D gene. The V gene's germline CDR1 is MNHEY and CDR2 SMNVEV (reference sequence). This CDR3 spans 12 amino acids. The ends were cut back, 2 bases at V and 5 bases at J, with 6 bases in the middle. CDR3 nucleotides: TGTGCCAGCAGTTTAAAGGGTACTGAAGCTTTCTTT. Protein sequence: CASSLKGTEAFF.

The J gene is TRBJ1-1, the V gene TRBV19, with D unclear. This CDR3 comprises 14 residues. Trimming took 7 bases from V and 3 from J, leaving 15 bases between them. CDR1 is LNHDA, CDR2 SQIVND, per germline (reference sequence). The CDR3: CASNAGFADTEAFF. CDR3 DNA: TGTGCCAGTAACGCGGGGTTTGCGGACACTGAAGCTTTCTTT.

The rearrangement joins TRBV14 to TRBJ2-7; D gene ambiguous. This CDR3 is built from 12 residues. V shed 2 bases and J shed 5 bases, with 7 bases lying between them. Germline loops: CDR1 SGHDN, CDR2 FVKESK. CDR3 sequence reads: CASSQTFDEQYF. DNA for the CDR3: TGTGCCAGCAGCCAAACCTTCGACGAGCAGTACTTC.

This clone occurred once. This chain joins TRBV25-1 and TRBJ1-5, with a tentative D call TRBD1 (6 bases). Germline lookup yields CDR1 MGHDK and CDR2 SYGVNS. The CDR3 runs to 14 residues. Trimming left V 5 bases short and J 5 bases short, with 13 bases between. In DNA form, the CDR3 reads TGTGCCAGCAGTCCTGGGGGCCCCCATCAGCCCCAGCATTTT. This codes for CASSPGGPHQPQHF.

The rearrangement links TRBV27 to TRBJ2-3; D tentatively fits TRBD1 or TRBD2 (5 bases each). V shed 6 bases and J shed 3 bases, with 16 bases lying between them. This CDR3 is built from 15 residues. Germline V gene data show CDR1 as MNHEY and CDR2 as SMNVEV (reference sequence). The CDR3 DNA follows: TGTGCCAGCAGAAGGGGTCCGGGATGGACAGATACGCAGTATTTT. Protein sequence: CASRRGPGWTDTQYF.

This chain links TRBV6-5 with TRBJ2-7; 7 bases fit TRBD1. Germline assignment: CDR1 MNHEY and CDR2 SVGAGI. The CDR3 covers 13 residues. V lost 6 bases to trimming and J lost 4 bases; unmatched junction nucleotides: 6. CDR3 loop: CASRHRDSYEQYF. The CDR3 DNA sequence: TGTGCCAGCAGACACCGGGACAGTTACGAGCAGTACTTC.

V is TRBV30 and J is TRBJ2-2; either TRBD1 or TRBD2 may supply D (5 bases each). Germline CDR1 is GTSNPN and CDR2 is SVGIG (reference sequence). The CDR3 runs 16 residues. V was cut by 4 bases and J by 1 base, with 16 bases left in between. CDR3 coding DNA: TGTGCCTGGACAGGGAGTTTGACTCTGAACACCGGGGAGCTGTTTTTT. As protein: CAWTGSLTLNTGELFF.

The chain uses TRBV7-2 and TRBJ1-1; D ambiguous. This CDR3 spans 14 amino acids. V was pared by 5 bases and J by 6 bases, with 16 bases between. Germline V gene data show CDR1 as SGHTA and CDR2 as FQGNSA. The CDR3: CASSRVEGGAEAFF. The CDR3 coding sequence is TGTGCCAGCAGCCGAGTGGAGGGTGGCGCTGAAGCTTTCTTT.

This chain uses TRBV15 with TRBJ2-7; 10 bases line up with TRBD2. J lost 3 bases, V lost 5 bases, and 7 bases had no gene match. This CDR3 contains 15 residues. CDR1 is LNHNV and CDR2 is YYDKDF in the germline V gene (reference sequence). CDR3 in DNA: TGTGCCACCAGCGGTGGACTAGCGGAGCTCTACGAGCAGTACTTC. This translates into CATSGGLAELYEQYF.

This clone was seen just once. This chain links TRBV18 with TRBJ2-7, with 10 bases that match TRBD2. V was clipped by 2 bases and J by 2 bases; unmatched bases: 3. This CDR3 comprises 15 residues. The germline CDR1 and CDR2 sequences are KGHSH and LQKENI. This CDR3 is CASSPATSGTYEQYF. As DNA, the CDR3 is TGTGCCAGCTCACCAGCAACTAGCGGGACCTACGAGCAGTACTTC.

The chain carries TRBV6-5 and TRBJ1-1; D not resolved. The CDR3 spans 15 residues. V dropped 7 bases and J dropped 1 base, with 16 bases sitting between them. Germline values: CDR1 MNHEY, CDR2 SVGAGI. The CDR3 nucleotides are TGTGCCAGCATGAGACGGGAGGTAGGGAACACTGAAGCTTTCTTT. This sequence encodes CASMRREVGNTEAFF.

The sample holds a few counts of this clone. The CDR3 protein is CASRAYRGNQPQHF. The CDR3 nucleotides read TGTGCCAGCCGGGCCTACAGGGGCAATCAGCCCCAGCATTTT. This chain uses TRBV27 with TRBJ1-5; tentatively, D is TRBD1 (6 bases). This CDR3 has 14 amino acids. Per germline, CDR1 MNHEY and CDR2 SMNVEV (reference sequence). Trimming took 8 bases from V and 2 from J, leaving 13 bases between them.

This rearrangement joins TRBV2 to TRBJ1-3, with D perhaps TRBD1 (5 bases). This CDR3 region has 13 residues. Germline V gives CDR1 SNHLY, CDR2 FYNNEI. The V and J ends lost 9 bases and 2 bases respectively, with 11 bases between them. As DNA, the CDR3 is TGTGCCAGTCAGGGTGACGCTGGAAACACCATATATTTT. Translating it yields CASQGDAGNTIYF. The variable domain in full, with the rest retrieved from reference TRBV2 and TRBJ1-3, is EPEVTQTPSHQVTQMGQEVILRCVPISNHLYFYWYRQILGQKVEFLVSFYNNEISEKSEIFDDQFSVERPDGSNFTLKIRSTKLEDSAMYFCASQGDAGNTIYFGEGSWLTVV.

V gene TRBV14 combines with J gene TRBJ2-3; no definite D call. From germline, CDR1 is SGHDN and CDR2 FVKESK. The CDR3 length is 16 residues. Trimming removed 1 base at V and 0 bases at J, with 11 bases between. The CDR3 region has the DNA TGTGCCAGCAGCCAAGGGCCCCGAGGTAGCACAGATACGCAGTATTTT. This codes for CASSQGPRGSTDTQYF. Full variable domain (remainder filled in from reference TRBV14 and TRBJ2-3): EAGVTQFPSHSVIEKGQTVTLRCDPISGHDNLYWYRRVMGKEIKFLLHFVKESKQDESGMPNNRFLAERTGGTYSTLKVQPAELEDSGVYFCASSQGPRGSTDTQYFGPGTRLTVL.

The genes are TRBV19 and TRBJ2-7, with D maybe TRBD2 (6 bases). V was shortened by 3 bases and J by 0 bases, with 9 bases between the two germline ends. The CDR3 loop spans 14 amino acids. Germline loops: CDR1 LNHDA, CDR2 SQIVND (reference sequence). The CDR3 region is CASSMGTGSYEQYF. CDR3 nucleotide sequence: TGTGCCAGTAGTATGGGGACTGGCTCCTACGAGCAGTACTTC.